The 14 T cell receptor beta chains reported below all come from one sample, sequenced in a study of patients and donors after allogeneic stem cell transplantation. TCRdb used MiXCR to reprocess the RT-PCR reads, holding one entry per CDR3 protein. The sample records 100,000 to 130,000 distinct CDR3 sequences, around 33% being singletons. The sequenced material came from blood, either unsorted or a sorted T cell fraction (not recorded which). Receptors were obtained from a human donor who was either an allogeneic HSCT recipient or a stem cell or donor lymphocyte infusion donor (not recorded which). It is not recorded whose cells these are; they may come from a transplant donor.

This clonotype came up once. The CDR3 sequence is CASSLGPTNEKLFF. As DNA, the CDR3 is TGTGCCAGCAGCTTAGGCCCAACTAATGAAAAACTGTTTTTT. The rearrangement joins TRBV7-6 to TRBJ1-4, with D hard to call. Trimming shortened V by 1 base and J by 0 bases, and 3 bases separated the two germline ends. This CDR3 contains 14 residues. Per germline, CDR1 SGHVS and CDR2 FNYEAQ.

The V call is TRBV6-2 or TRBV6-3, the J call TRBJ2-1; 7 nucleotides match TRBD1. Germline CDR1 and CDR2: MNHEY and SVGEGT. CDR3 length: 19 amino acids. V trimming: 2 bases; J trimming: 4 bases; junction bases outside the gene matches: 17. This chain's CDR3 is CASSYLRRQGGWGYNEQFF. The DNA of the CDR3 is TGTGCCAGCAGTTACCTACGCAGACAGGGCGGCTGGGGGTACAATGAGCAGTTCTTC.

This clonotype turned up a few times. The V gene is TRBV7-7, the J gene TRBJ2-1; TRBD2 matches 12 bases. Trimming took 5 bases from V and 6 from J; bases not matched to a gene: 5. Germline assignment: CDR1 SSHAT and CDR2 FNYEAQ (reference sequence). The CDR3 has 15 amino acids. CDR3 DNA sequence: TGTGCCAGCAGCCTTGGGACTAGCGGGCGCAATGAGCAGTTCTTC. Its translation: CASSLGTSGRNEQFF. The full variable domain, in which reference TRBV7-7 and TRBJ2-1 provide the parts outside the CDR3, is GAGVSQSPRYKVTKRGQDVTLRCDPISSHATLYWYQQALGQGPEFLTYFNYEAQPDKSGLPSDRFSAERPEGSISTLTIQRTEQRDSAMYRCASSLGTSGRNEQFFGPGTRLTVL.

This chain joins TRBV7-2 and TRBJ2-2, with D unresolved. Trimming shortened V by 5 bases and J by 6 bases, and 10 bases separated the two germline ends. There are 13 residues in the CDR3. CDR1 and CDR2 (germline): SGHTA, FQGNSA. CDR3 nucleotides: TGTGCCAGCAGCCGGTCTCGTGCCGGGGAGCTGTTTTTT. This encodes CASSRSRAGELFF.

As to this clonotype: Being one base from a much bigger clone, this may be a read error. This is likely a read error, given that the CDR3 carries no conserved phenylalanine or tryptophan at its end. This chain joins TRBV12-3 or TRBV12-4 and TRBJ2-3; 9 bases are a match to TRBD2. Germline trimming cut 4 bases from V and 5 bases from J; bases unmatched to any gene: 7. This CDR3 has 15 amino acids. CDR3 region: CASSSASGTGDTQYL. CDR3 nucleotides: TGTGCCAGCAGTTCGGCTAGCGGGACGGGAGATACGCAGTATTTG.

The table lists this clonotype with many counts. V is TRBV4-3 and J is TRBJ1-5; D is undetermined. CDR3 length equals 13 residues. Trimming stripped 1 base from V and 7 bases from J, with 8 bases between. Germline-derived CDR1 and CDR2 are LGHNA and YSLEER. CDR3 protein: CASSQGPDQPQHF. DNA of the CDR3: TGCGCCAGCAGCCAAGGTCCAGACCAGCCCCAGCATTTT.

J is TRBJ2-7 and V is TRBV7-9, with D unclear. Trimming removed 2 bases at V and 4 bases at J, with 3 bases between. Germline assignment: CDR1 SEHNR and CDR2 FQNEAQ (reference sequence). The CDR3 spans 11 residues. CDR3 nucleotides: TGTGCCAGCAGCTTATGGTACGAGCAGTACTTC. Amino acids: CASSLWYEQYF.

The genes are TRBV6-5 and TRBJ1-2; D is unclear. The CDR3 is made up of 13 amino acids. The V gene lost 3 bases and the J gene lost 5 bases, with 10 bases spanning the gap. Looked up from germline, CDR1 is MNHEY and CDR2 is SVGAGI. For the CDR3, the DNA is TGTGCCAGCAGTTATGCGGTGGGGTATGGCTACACCTTC. This encodes CASSYAVGYGYTF.

V usage is TRBV6-2 or TRBV6-3 and J usage is TRBJ1-5; the D gene is possibly TRBD1 (5 bases). Trimming stripped 0 bases from V and 3 bases from J, with 12 bases between. The CDR3 contains 16 residues. Germline V gene sequence: CDR1 MNHEY, CDR2 SVGEGT. CDR3 sequence: CASSYSGQGYNQPQHF. The CDR3 DNA reads TGTGCCAGCAGTTACTCAGGGCAGGGATACAATCAGCCCCAGCATTTT.

This clonotype appeared a single time. This chain joins TRBV4-2 and TRBJ2-7; the D is unclear. Trimming took 0 bases from V and 4 from J, leaving 16 bases between them. CDR3 length: 16 residues. The germline gives CDR1 LGHNA, CDR2 YNFKEQ. CDR3 nucleotides: TGTGCCAGCAGCCAAGATTTAGGGCCCGGCGTATACGAGCAGTACTTC. Translation gives CASSQDLGPGVYEQYF.

This chain joins TRBV4-2 and TRBJ2-3; 7 bases fit TRBD2. The V segment lost 1 base and the J segment 5 bases; nucleotides outside the gene matches: 0. This CDR3 has 13 amino acids. The V gene's germline CDR1 is LGHNA and CDR2 YNFKEQ. CDR3 region: CASSQAGGDTQYF. The CDR3 DNA is TGTGCCAGCAGCCAAGCGGGAGGAGATACGCAGTATTTT.

This clonotype was observed a few times. The chain uses TRBV11-3 and TRBJ1-1; D gene ambiguous. In germline, CDR1 is SGHNT, CDR2 YENEEA. Trimming stripped 1 base from V and 0 bases from J, with 15 bases between. CDR3 length: 17 residues. CDR3 sequence reads: CASSLGGVLGLNTEAFF. The CDR3 nucleotides are TGTGCCAGCAGCTTAGGCGGGGTTCTCGGACTGAACACTGAAGCTTTCTTT.

This clonotype was counted once. The gene calls are TRBV20-1 and TRBJ2-3, with 10 bases that match TRBD1. The germline V gene has CDR1 DFQATT and CDR2 SNEGSKA (reference sequence). The CDR3 covers 14 residues. V gave up 4 bases and J gave up 6 bases; unmatched junction bases: 7. CDR3 loop: CSATRQGAGDTQYF. In DNA form, the CDR3 reads TGCAGTGCTACCCGACAGGGGGCTGGGGATACGCAGTATTTT.

The chain employs TRBV20-1 and TRBJ2-1; TRBD2 matches at 7 bases. The germline V gene has CDR1 DFQATT and CDR2 SNEGSKA (reference sequence). This CDR3 region has 15 residues. V was pared by 3 bases and J by 0 bases, with 5 bases of the junction left unmatched. The CDR3 loop is CSASRPSGSYNEQFF. DNA of the CDR3: TGCAGTGCTAGTAGACCTAGCGGCTCCTACAATGAGCAGTTCTTC.